The 11 T cell receptor beta chains below come from one sample, sequenced in a study of T cells in Graves' hyperthyroidism and ophthalmopathy. RNA transcripts gave rise to amplified TCR beta CDR3 regions. TCR CDR3 regions were first amplified by RT-PCR with HTBI primers. TCRdb processed the multiplex PCR reads anew with MiXCR; each CDR3 protein has one entry. In the table there are 450,000 to 600,000 distinct CDR3 sequences, 14% of which are singletons. The sample taken for sequencing was blood. Receptors originate from a woman aged 40 to 50 with Graves' hyperthyroidism.

The rearrangement links TRBV7-9 to TRBJ2-2, with D possibly matching TRBD1 (6 bases). This CDR3 is built from 14 residues. V lost 4 bases, J lost 4 bases, and 10 bases lay in between. Germline V gene lookup returns CDR1 SEHNR and CDR2 FQNEAQ (reference sequence). The DNA of the CDR3 is TGTGCCAGCAGCTATGTAGGGGGCACCGGGGAGCTGTTTTTT. Protein sequence: CASSYVGGTGELFF.

This clonotype was observed a handful of times. The rearrangement links TRBV5-1 to TRBJ2-1; D is perhaps TRBD1 (5 bases). Trimming pared 0 bases from V and 5 bases from J, leaving 9 bases between. CDR1 is SGHRS, CDR2 YFSETQ, per germline. The CDR3 runs 14 residues. The CDR3 here is CASSLEGVHNEQFF. The CDR3 DNA sequence: TGCGCCAGCAGCTTGGAAGGGGTACACAATGAGCAGTTCTTC.

This clonotype came up many times. One end of the junction varies from germline; a read error may be responsible. The gene calls are TRBV28 and TRBJ2-1, with 8 bases aligning to TRBD1. This CDR3 is built from 15 residues. In germline, CDR1 is MDHEN, CDR2 SYDVKM. CDR3 in amino acids: CASSLQGASYNEQFF. The CDR3 DNA sequence: TGCGCCAGCAGCCTTCAGGGGGCTTCCTACAATGAGCAGTTCTTC.

In regard to this clonotype: This may come from a read error, since a much larger clone is one base off. The genes are TRBV28 and TRBJ2-1; the D gene is possibly TRBD1 (7 bases). The germline V gene has CDR1 MDHEN and CDR2 SYDVKM. The CDR3 loop spans 15 amino acids. CDR3 nucleotides: TGTGCCAGCAGTTCAGGGGGGCCCTCCTACAATGGGCAGTTCTTC. Its protein product is CASSSGGPSYNGQFF.

The table lists this clonotype with many counts. The chain recombines TRBV27 with TRBJ1-5, with D possibly matching TRBD1 (5 bases). Germline V gene sequence: CDR1 MNHEY, CDR2 SMNVEV (reference sequence). The CDR3 contains 14 residues. The V and J ends lost 2 bases and 3 bases respectively, with 8 bases between them. The CDR3 nucleotides read TGTGCCAGCAGTTTAGGAGGGGTCAATCAGCCCCAGCATTTT. It yields the protein CASSLGGVNQPQHF.

This clonotype was recorded many times. The chain recombines TRBV3-1 with TRBJ1-2; TRBD1 matches at 12 bases. The CDR3 is 14 amino acids. Germline CDR1 and CDR2: LGHDT and YNNKEL (reference sequence). Trimming cost V 4 bases and J 8 bases; bases outside gene matches: 5. The CDR3 sequence is CASSPGQGAKGYTF. The DNA of the CDR3 is TGTGCCAGCAGCCCGGGACAGGGGGCGAAAGGCTACACCTTC.

The rearrangement links TRBV12-3 or TRBV12-4 to TRBJ2-5; possible D gene TRBD1, 8 bases. This CDR3 region has 15 residues. Trimming stripped 4 bases from V and 5 bases from J, with 17 bases between. The CDR3, as DNA: TGTGCCAGCAGTTCAGACAGGGGAGGGTTGGAGACCCAGTACTTC. This codes for CASSSDRGGLETQYF.

This clonotype was seen ten or more times. The chain links TRBV2 to TRBJ2-5; D is undetermined. The CDR3 totals 12 residues. Germline CDR1 reads SNHLY; CDR2 reads FYNNEI. Trimming removed 4 bases at V and 2 bases at J, with 5 bases between. CDR3 in amino acids: CASSVEQETQYF. The CDR3 DNA follows: TGTGCCAGCAGTGTGGAACAAGAGACCCAGTACTTC. Based on the CDR3 plus reference TRBV2 and TRBJ2-5, the full variable domain is EPEVTQTPSHQVTQMGQEVILRCVPISNHLYFYWYRQILGQKVEFLVSFYNNEISEKSEIFDDQFSVERPDGSNFTLKIRSTKLEDSAMYFCASSVEQETQYFGPGTRLLVL.

Turning to this clonotype: With a much larger clone just one base away, this may be a read error. The genes are TRBV6-1 and TRBJ2-2, with 7 nucleotides matching TRBD2. This CDR3 spans 13 amino acids. After removal of 6 bases from V and 7 bases from J, the junction contained 5 bases not matched to a gene. Per the germline V gene, CDR1 is MNHNS and CDR2 is SASEGT. The CDR3 sequence: CASRRGGIGELFF. CDR3 sequence (DNA): TGTGCCAGCAGACGCGGGGGTATCGGGGAGCTGTTTTTT.

The sample holds a few counts of this clonotype. The gene calls are TRBV7-9 and TRBJ2-2, with D maybe TRBD2 (6 bases). V dropped 5 bases and J dropped 5 bases, with 15 bases sitting between them. Germline-derived CDR1 and CDR2 are SEHNR and FQNEAQ (reference sequence). The CDR3 length is 15 residues. This CDR3 reads CASSTPGERTGELFF. Here the CDR3 DNA reads TGTGCCAGCAGCACCCCGGGAGAAAGGACCGGGGAGCTGTTTTTT. Full variable domain (outside the CDR3, taken from reference TRBV7-9 and TRBJ2-2): DTGVSQNPRHKITKRGQNVTFRCDPISEHNRLYWYRQTLGQGPEFLTYFQNEAQLEKSRLLSDRFSAERPKGSFSTLEIQRTEQGDSAMYLCASSTPGERTGELFFGEGSRLTVL.

This clonotype was detected a few times. The chain carries TRBV19 and TRBJ1-5, with TRBD1 identical over 8 bases. Germline V gene sequence: CDR1 LNHDA, CDR2 SQIVND (reference sequence). The CDR3 extends over 15 amino acids. With V trimmed by 7 bases and J by 2 bases, 7 bases remained unmatched. CDR3 region: CASTFDRGGNQPQHF. CDR3 nucleotide sequence: TGTGCCAGTACCTTCGACAGGGGTGGCAATCAGCCCCAGCATTTT.